A selection of T cell receptor beta chains follows, all from one sample in a study of blood T cell repertoires in COVID-19. TCRdb's copy holds only in-frame clones and misses some; the assay was immunoSEQ multiplex PCR. The table records around 260,000 clones, approximately 80% of them present only once. Sequenced input: peripheral blood. Receptors originate from a man aged 55 to 70 with acute or convalescent COVID-19. The CDR3 runs from the conserved cysteine through the conserved F or W. A D gene is named only where the DNA matches it firmly. Expanded clones get a size class; other rows say once, few or many, or leave the size out.

j_call clone_size d_call v_call cdr3_aa cdr3_nt
TRBJ1-2 NA TRBD1 TRBV4-3 CASSPGQGGYNYGYTF TGCGCCAGCAGCCCCGGACAGGGGGGTTATAACTATGGCTACACCTTC
TRBJ1-2 NA NA TRBV12-3/TRBV12-4 CASSPGGYYGYTF TGTGCCAGCAGTCCGGGGGGATACTATGGCTACACCTTC
TRBJ1-1 NA NA TRBV5-4 CASSPPRGALLSEAFF TGTGCCAGCAGCCCACCCAGGGGAGCTTTGTTGAGTGAAGCTTTCTTT
TRBJ2-2 NA TRBD2 TRBV11-2 CASIPIRGGRTGELFF TGTGCCAGCATCCCCATTCGGGGGGGCCGCACCGGGGAGCTGTTTTTT
TRBJ2-7 NA TRBD2 TRBV10-1 CASRRGLAGDPYEQYF TGCGCCAGCAGACGGGGGCTAGCGGGAGACCCTTACGAGCAGTACTTC
TRBJ1-1 NA NA TRBV2 CASWANTEAFF TGTGCCAGCTGGGCGAACACTGAAGCTTTCTTT
TRBJ1-1 NA NA TRBV10-2 CATRTGFLAFF TGCGCCACCAGAACAGGGTTCTTGGCTTTCTTT
TRBJ1-5 NA NA TRBV6-2/TRBV6-3 CASSHDERQPQHF TGTGCCAGCAGCCACGACGAGCGGCAGCCCCAGCATTTT
TRBJ2-1 NA TRBD2 TRBV19 CASSLAPPGLGDGEQFF TGTGCCAGTAGCCTCGCTCCCCCGGGACTAGGAGATGGTGAGCAGTTCTTC
TRBJ2-1 once TRBD2 TRBV3-1/TRBV3-2 CASSQVGGGAVEQFF TGTGCCAGCAGCCAAGTCGGCGGGGGGGCAGTTGAGCAGTTCTTC
TRBJ1-1 NA TRBD1 TRBV29-1 CSADRGPEAFF TGCAGCGCCGACAGGGGCCCTGAAGCTTTCTTT
TRBJ1-1 once NA TRBV5-1 CASSLKSSTEAFF TGCGCCAGCAGCTTGAAGTCGAGCACTGAAGCTTTCTTT
TRBJ2-5 NA TRBD1 TRBV5-1 CASSSGQGQETQYF TGCGCCAGCAGCTCGGGACAGGGACAAGAGACCCAGTACTTC
TRBJ2-4 NA TRBD1 TRBV9 CASSVVARGQGNIQYF TGTGCCAGCAGCGTAGTAGCCCGGGGACAGGGGAACATTCAGTACTTC
TRBJ2-7 NA TRBD1 TRBV29-1 CSALQQGGGHEQYF TGCAGCGCGCTCCAACAGGGGGGAGGCCACGAGCAGTACTTC
TRBJ1-1 NA TRBD1 TRBV5-1 CASSLGGRGRTEAFF TGCGCCAGCAGCTTGGGAGGCAGGGGGCGGACTGAAGCTTTCTTT
TRBJ1-2 NA NA TRBV9 CASSSQGNHTF TGTGCCAGCAGCTCACAGGGTAACCACACCTTC
TRBJ1-2 NA NA TRBV6-5 CASSYSTSAYGYTF TGTGCCAGCAGTTACTCGACTTCAGCCTATGGCTACACCTTC
TRBJ2-3 few TRBD2 TRBV6-5 CASSSLAGSSTDTQYF TGTGCCAGCAGTTCCCTAGCGGGATCTAGCACAGATACGCAGTATTTT
TRBJ1-6 NA TRBD1 TRBV2 CASSEAGQGRGITRSPLHF TGTGCCAGCAGTGAAGCGGGACAGGGGCGGGGAATAACGAGGTCACCCCTCCACTTT
TRBJ1-2 NA NA TRBV3-1/TRBV3-2 CASSLNQNLYGYTF TGTGCCAGCAGCCTTAATCAGAACCTTTATGGCTACACCTTC
TRBJ2-5 NA TRBD2 TRBV29-1 CSVGFGSGNGETQYF TGCAGCGTGGGTTTTGGTAGCGGGAATGGAGAGACCCAGTACTTC
TRBJ2-5 NA TRBD2 TRBV6-2/TRBV6-3 CASSYSISGGPNQETQYF TGTGCCAGCAGTTACTCGATTAGCGGGGGGCCAAACCAAGAGACCCAGTACTTC
TRBJ2-5 NA TRBD2 TRBV28 CASSLPGGVAETQYF TGTGCCAGCAGTTTACCGGGAGGGGTAGCAGAGACCCAGTACTTC
TRBJ2-1 NA NA TRBV11-2 CASSLNRDMEQFF TGTGCCAGCAGCTTAAACAGGGACATGGAGCAGTTCTTC
TRBJ1-2 NA TRBD1 TRBV7-9 CASSFWTGGGSGYTF TGTGCCAGCAGCTTCTGGACAGGGGGCGGGTCTGGCTACACCTTC
TRBJ2-7 NA NA TRBV2 CASSSDRLYEQYF TGTGCCAGCAGTTCCGACAGACTCTACGAGCAGTACTTC
TRBJ1-4 NA NA TRBV5-4 CASRQDRLSEKLFF TGTGCCAGCAGACAAGACAGGCTTAGTGAAAAACTGTTTTTT
TRBJ2-3 NA NA TRBV5-8 CASSYGQSTDTQYF TGTGCCAGCAGCTACGGACAGTCCACAGATACGCAGTATTTT
TRBJ1-2 NA TRBD1 TRBV27 CASSLSPGGEPHGYTF TGTGCCAGCAGTTTATCTCCAGGGGGCGAGCCACATGGCTACACCTTC
TRBJ1-5 NA TRBD1 TRBV19 CASNLNRGSNQPQHF TGTGCCAGTAACTTAAACAGGGGGAGCAATCAGCCCCAGCATTTT
TRBJ2-6 few TRBD1 TRBV5-1 CASSLGQGGDSGANVLTF TGCGCCAGCAGCTTGGGACAGGGTGGGGACTCTGGGGCCAACGTCCTGACTTTC
TRBJ2-1 NA TRBD2 TRBV19 CASSIPSRGRGYNEQFF TGTGCCAGTAGTATACCCTCGCGTGGGAGGGGCTACAATGAGCAGTTCTTC
TRBJ1-1 few NA TRBV11-2 CASSFATYFNTEAFF TGTGCCAGCAGCTTCGCTACGTACTTTAACACTGAAGCTTTCTTT
TRBJ2-1 NA NA TRBV5-1 CASSLDVPSGEQFF TGCGCCAGCAGCTTGGATGTCCCCTCGGGGGAGCAGTTCTTC
TRBJ1-1 NA NA TRBV28 CASSMLFRATGVGDTEAFF TGTGCCAGCAGTATGTTATTCCGGGCCACGGGCGTGGGAGACACTGAAGCTTTCTTT
TRBJ1-4 NA NA TRBV6-5 CASSLQGGREKLFF TGTGCCAGCAGTTTACAGGGCGGGAGAGAAAAACTGTTTTTT
TRBJ2-5 NA NA TRBV6-1 CASSEGPAEGQTQYF TGTGCCAGCAGTGAAGGGCCAGCTGAGGGTCAGACCCAGTACTTC
TRBJ2-3 NA TRBD1 TRBV11-3 CASSSQGAKWDTQYF TGTGCCAGCAGCTCCCAGGGGGCTAAATGGGATACGCAGTATTTT
TRBJ1-2 NA NA TRBV27 CASSSGSVTFF TGTGCCAGCAGTTCCGGGTCTGTCACATTCTTC
TRBJ1-2 NA NA TRBV5-1 CASSSAGNYGYTF TGCGCCAGCAGCTCCGCCGGGAACTATGGCTACACCTTC
TRBJ2-1 NA TRBD2 TRBV7-3 CASSLMGLNNEQFF TGTGCCAGCAGCTTAATGGGACTAAACAATGAGCAGTTCTTC
TRBJ2-3 NA TRBD2 TRBV28 CASSFPGEGARSTDTQYF TGTGCCAGCAGTTTCCCGGGGGAGGGAGCGAGGTCCACAGATACGCAGTATTTT
TRBJ2-1 NA TRBD2 TRBV19 CASRSTSGRVSEQFF TGTGCCAGTAGGTCGACTAGCGGGAGGGTCAGTGAGCAGTTCTTC
TRBJ2-2 NA TRBD1 TRBV5-4 CASSFTGAGELFF TGTGCCAGCAGCTTTACAGGGGCCGGGGAGCTGTTTTTT
TRBJ2-2 NA NA TRBV7-9 CASSPRYEELFF TGTGCCAGCAGCCCCAGGTACGAGGAGCTGTTTTTT
TRBJ1-2 NA TRBD1 TRBV12-3/TRBV12-4 CASFEDRGGYTF TGTGCCAGCTTTGAGGACAGGGGTGGCTACACCTTC
TRBJ2-4 few NA TRBV3-1/TRBV3-2 CASSQKGFSNIQYF TGTGCCAGCAGCCAAAAGGGGTTTTCCAACATTCAGTACTTC
TRBJ2-7 NA NA TRBV21-1 CASSKEGPGQDYEQYF TGTGCCAGCAGCAAAGAGGGGCCCGGACAGGACTACGAGCAGTACTTC
TRBJ2-1 few NA TRBV12-3/TRBV12-4 CASSLGAREQFF TGTGCCAGCAGCTTGGGGGCGAGGGAGCAGTTCTTC
TRBJ2-7 few TRBD1 TRBV10-1 CARHRDRGHVYEQYF TGCGCCAGGCACCGGGACAGGGGGCATGTCTACGAGCAGTACTTC
TRBJ1-5 once TRBD1 TRBV3-1/TRBV3-2 CASSQGRTGINQPQHF TGTGCCAGCAGCCAAGGACGGACAGGGATTAATCAGCCCCAGCATTTT
TRBJ1-1 NA NA TRBV10-3 CAIREGQNTEAFF TGTGCCATCAGGGAAGGACAGAACACTGAAGCTTTCTTT
TRBJ1-2 NA NA TRBV27 CASSSGSLYGYTF TGTGCCAGCTCTTCAGGTTCCCTTTATGGCTACACCTTC
TRBJ2-5 NA TRBD1 TRBV5-1 CASSWAGTGEETQYF TGCGCCAGCAGCTGGGCCGGGACAGGGGAGGAGACCCAGTACTTC